This T cell receptor beta chain was profiled in a study of T cell changes during pregnancy in multiple sclerosis. The CDR3 has 16 residues. V was shortened by 5 bases and J by 4 bases, with 21 bases between the two germline ends. Per the germline V gene, CDR1 is SGHRS and CDR2 is YFSETQ. Here immunoSEQ multiplex PCR was the method, and the copy in TCRdb shows in-frame clones only, minus some. The sample comprises 88,000 or so clones, about 90% of which are singletons, and 1.4% rests with the top ten. The chain has TRBV5-1 and TRBJ1-2, with D perhaps TRBD1 (6 bases). The clonotype comes from a female donor with multiple sclerosis, enrolled in a pregnancy study. Sequenced here: peripheral blood, sampled before pregnancy. The CDR3 reads CASRADSLTGGYGYTF. DNA for the CDR3: TGCGCCAGCAGGGCCGATTCGCTGACAGGAGGCTATGGCTACACCTTC.